The 9 T cell receptor beta chains in this list originate from one sample, sequenced in a study of blood T cell repertoires in COVID-19. Some clones are missing from TCRdb's copy, which holds only in-frame ones; the method was immunoSEQ multiplex PCR. The table has some 700,000 clones, 85% to 90% seen once. The source material was peripheral blood. These receptors all come from a woman aged 18-35 years with acute or convalescent COVID-19.

The chain recombines TRBV14 with TRBJ1-2, with 8 bases lining up with TRBD1. J lost 6 bases, V lost 1 base, and 4 bases had no gene match. Germline CDR1 SGHDN, CDR2 FVKESK. This CDR3 is 14 amino acids long. CDR3 sequence (DNA): TGTGCCAGCAGCCAAGCAGGGGGCTTAAATGGCTACACCTTC. It specifies CASSQAGGLNGYTF. Full variable domain (missing parts from reference TRBV14 and TRBJ1-2): EAGVTQFPSHSVIEKGQTVTLRCDPISGHDNLYWYRRVMGKEIKFLLHFVKESKQDESGMPNNRFLAERTGGTYSTLKVQPAELEDSGVYFCASSQAGGLNGYTFGSGTRLTVV.

The genes are TRBV5-5 and TRBJ1-5, with TRBD1 matching 12 bases. This CDR3 region has 17 residues. Germline V gene lookup returns CDR1 SGHKS and CDR2 YYEKEE (reference sequence). Germline trimming cut 4 bases from V and 7 bases from J; bases unmatched to any gene: 12. The CDR3 is CASSPYWGQGAGQPQHF. The CDR3, as DNA: TGTGCCAGCAGCCCCTACTGGGGACAGGGGGCGGGCCAGCCCCAGCATTTT.

This CDR3 is CASSIRVTGELFF. The CDR3 DNA sequence: TGTGCCAGCAGTATCAGGGTCACCGGGGAGCTGTTTTTT. The chain links TRBV6-5 to TRBJ2-2; D might be TRBD1 (5 bases). Between the trimmed V and J ends, which lost 5 bases and 4 bases, there was a span of 8 bases. Germline V gives CDR1 MNHEY, CDR2 SVGAGI. CDR3 length: 13 amino acids.

DNA of the CDR3: TGTGCTAGTGGTTTCACCTTGCCGGGACAGGGAGTGAACACTGAAGCTTTCTTT. It specifies CASGFTLPGQGVNTEAFF. V is TRBV12-5 and J is TRBJ1-1; 9 bases map to TRBD1. Germline CDR1 LGHNT, CDR2 FRNRAP. V lost 3 bases to trimming and J lost 0 bases; unmatched junction nucleotides: 11. This CDR3 region has 18 residues.

Only one count was recorded for this clone. This chain joins TRBV3-1 (or the pseudogene TRBV3-2) and TRBJ1-1; D unclear. This CDR3 is built from 13 residues. Trimming cost V 3 bases and J 7 bases, with 12 bases left between them. Germline CDR1 LGHDT, CDR2 YNNKEL (reference sequence). The DNA of the CDR3 is TGTGCCAGCAGCCACCAAGACACGATTGAAGCTTTCTTT. This gives the protein CASSHQDTIEAFF.

This clone was recorded once. At one end the junction does not follow the germline gene, possibly because of a read error. For the CDR3, the DNA is TGTGCCAGCAGTTTAGCGCACGGCGGTTTAGTGATCTTC. It specifies CASSLAHGGLVIF. V and J are TRBV12-3 or TRBV12-4 and TRBJ2-1; D not resolved. The CDR3 sequence is 13 residues long.

V usage is TRBV9 and J usage is TRBJ1-6; the match to TRBD1 covers 7 bases. The germline V gene has CDR1 SGDLS and CDR2 YYNGEE. V gave up 4 bases and J gave up 4 bases; unmatched junction bases: 8. The CDR3 sequence is 16 residues long. The CDR3 is CASSSRDSLYNSPLHF. The CDR3 DNA reads TGTGCCAGCAGCTCGCGGGACAGCCTGTATAATTCACCCCTCCACTTT.

The chain couples TRBV4-1 to TRBJ1-4; 7 nucleotides line up with TRBD1. Trimming took 0 bases from V and 10 from J; bases not matched to a gene: 11. The CDR3 is made up of 16 amino acids. Germline assignment: CDR1 MGHRA and CDR2 YSYEKL. CDR3 residues: CASSQDQGQTWAKLFF. The CDR3 DNA follows: TGCGCCAGCAGCCAAGACCAGGGACAGACGTGGGCAAAACTGTTTTTT.

This chain connects TRBV12-5 to TRBJ2-7; D is perhaps TRBD2 (5 bases). Germline lookup yields CDR1 LGHNT and CDR2 FRNRAP. The CDR3 is made up of 16 amino acids. Trimming left V 5 bases short and J 5 bases short, with 22 bases between. As DNA, the CDR3 is TGTGCTAGTGGTCCGGACGGACGGAGGACCACCCACGAGCAGTACTTC. Protein sequence: CASGPDGRRTTHEQYF.